This is a list of T cell receptor beta chains from one sample in a study of T cell responses to AZD1222 COVID-19 vaccine. Only in-frame clones appear in the TCRdb table, and some are missing; sequencing was by immunoSEQ multiplex PCR. The table records roughly 150,000 clones, around 93% of them present only once. The sample consisted of peripheral blood, taken on day 0 of AZD1222 vaccination. Every receptor here comes from an adult in good health. Each CDR3 is given with its conserved first and last residue. D genes are given only for firm matches. Some rows have no size entry. The others give once, few or many, or a class for an expanded clone.

d_gene | abundance | j_gene | len | v_gene | CDR3aa | CDR3nt
NA | NA | TRBJ1-3 | 15 | TRBV4-2 | CASSQQTVSGNTIYF | TGTGCCAGCAGCCAACAAACAGTTTCTGGAAACACCATATATTTT
NA | NA | TRBJ2-5 | 13 | TRBV3-1/TRBV3-2 | CASSQDRRETQYF | TGTGCCAGCAGCCAAGATAGGAGAGAGACCCAGTACTTC
NA | NA | TRBJ1-6 | 16 | TRBV4-3 | CASSPEGGGANSPLHF | TGCGCCAGCAGCCCCGAGGGTGGGGGCGCAAATTCACCCCTCCACTTT
TRBD1 | NA | TRBJ1-5 | 19 | TRBV6-1 | CASSEGQPLIPYSNQPQHF | TGTGCCAGCAGTGAGGGACAGCCACTTATACCTTATAGCAATCAGCCCCAGCATTTT
NA | NA | TRBJ1-5 | 14 | TRBV4-3 | CASSLGRGGQPQHF | TGCGCCAGCAGCCTGGGGAGGGGAGGTCAGCCCCAGCATTTT
TRBD1 | NA | TRBJ1-6 | 15 | TRBV3-1/TRBV3-2 | CASSPRTGRNSPLHF | TGTGCCAGCAGTCCCCGGACAGGGCGAAATTCACCCCTCCACTTT
NA | once | TRBJ2-5 | 15 | TRBV7-2 | CASSLTQGSVETQYF | TGTGCCAGCAGCTTAACCCAGGGGTCTGTGGAGACCCAGTACTTC
NA | NA | TRBJ2-3 | 11 | TRBV7-9 | CASSLYGTQYF | TGTGCCAGCAGCTTATACGGTACGCAGTATTTT
TRBD1 | NA | TRBJ2-5 | 16 | TRBV3-1/TRBV3-2 | CASSQDSGGGQETQYF | TGTGCCAGCAGCCAAGATTCAGGGGGTGGGCAAGAGACCCAGTACTTC
TRBD1 | NA | TRBJ1-6 | 16 | TRBV5-6 | CASSLEGTGNNSPLHF | TGTGCCAGCAGCTTGGAAGGGACAGGGAATAATTCACCCCTCCACTTT
TRBD1 | NA | TRBJ2-7 | 13 | TRBV2 | CASSAEGAGEQYF | TGTGCCAGCAGTGCTGAGGGGGCCGGGGAGCAGTACTTC
NA | once | TRBJ1-2 | 13 | TRBV7-8 | CASSPTGAYGYTF | TGTGCCAGCAGCCCCACTGGCGCCTATGGCTACACCTTC
NA | NA | TRBJ1-5 | 16 | TRBV5-1 | CASSPPHLPGALSQHF | TGCGCCAGCAGCCCCCCGCACCTTCCAGGGGCCTTGTCCCAGCATTTT
NA | NA | TRBJ2-3 | 20 | TRBV7-6 | CASSTRSALGLTTSTDTQYF | TGTGCCAGCAGCACCAGGTCGGCTTTAGGACTTACCACGAGCACAGATACGCAGTATTTT
NA | NA | TRBJ1-2 | 14 | TRBV19 | CASSISSGNYGYTF | TGTGCCAGTAGTATATCGTCAGGGAACTATGGCTACACCTTC
TRBD1 | NA | TRBJ1-2 | 15 | TRBV20-1 | CSASNRGQTKRGYTF | TGCAGTGCTAGTAATCGGGGACAGACGAAGCGCGGCTACACCTTC
NA | NA | TRBJ1-1 | 15 | TRBV6-5 | CASSYSPGWGTEAFF | TGTGCCAGCAGTTACTCACCAGGGTGGGGCACTGAAGCTTTCTTT
NA | NA | TRBJ1-6 | 20 | TRBV4-2 | CASSQGWAGVAGAHNSPLHF | TGTGCCAGCAGCCAAGGTTGGGCAGGGGTGGCAGGGGCTCATAATTCACCCCTCCACTTT
NA | NA | TRBJ1-5 | 16 | TRBV16 | CASSQFVSGGDQPQHF | TGTGCCAGCAGCCAATTTGTCTCGGGGGGCGATCAGCCCCAGCATTTT
TRBD1 | NA | TRBJ2-5 | 13 | TRBV5-1 | CASSLTGAETQYF | TGCGCCAGCAGCTTGACAGGGGCTGAGACCCAGTACTTC
TRBD1 | NA | TRBJ1-1 | 14 | TRBV6-5 | CASSLGQGNTEAFF | TGTGCCAGCAGTCTTGGACAGGGAAACACTGAAGCTTTCTTT
TRBD1 | NA | TRBJ2-7 | 14 | TRBV16 | CASSQLTGGLEQYF | TGTGCCAGCAGCCAATTGACAGGGGGCCTCGAGCAGTACTTC
NA | NA | TRBJ2-2 | 11 | TRBV11-2 | CASSLDRELFF | TGTGCCAGCAGCTTAGACCGGGAGCTGTTTTTT
NA | once | TRBJ2-3 | 14 | TRBV10-3 | CAISQGAWTDTQYF | TGTGCCATCAGCCAGGGAGCTTGGACAGATACGCAGTATTTT
NA | NA | TRBJ2-2 | 13 | TRBV4-1 | CASSQDMAGELFF | TGCGCCAGCAGCCAAGATATGGCCGGGGAGCTGTTTTTT
TRBD2 | NA | TRBJ2-5 | 17 | TRBV3-1/TRBV3-2 | CASSHSPGSGSRETQYF | TGTGCCAGCAGCCATTCCCCGGGTAGCGGGAGTCGGGAGACCCAGTACTTC
TRBD1 | once | TRBJ2-3 | 15 | TRBV4-1 | CASSQRQGGTDTQYF | TGCGCCAGCAGCCAGAGACAGGGCGGAACAGATACGCAGTATTTT
NA | NA | TRBJ1-5 | 14 | TRBV28 | CASSFPGQNQPQHF | TGTGCCAGCAGTTTTCCAGGCCAGAACCAGCCCCAGCATTTT
NA | NA | TRBJ1-2 | 15 | TRBV6-1 | CASSEEMGQTYGYTF | TGTGCCAGCAGTGAAGAGATGGGACAAACCTATGGCTACACCTTC
TRBD1 | NA | TRBJ2-7 | 15 | TRBV27 | CASSSGTALYYEQYF | TGTGCCAGCAGTTCGGGGACAGCCTTGTACTACGAGCAGTACTTC
TRBD1 | NA | TRBJ1-2 | 14 | TRBV4-1 | CASSQGTGNYGYTF | TGCGCCAGCAGCCAAGGGACAGGGAACTATGGCTACACCTTC
TRBD2 | NA | TRBJ2-1 | 16 | TRBV7-9 | CASSSLQTSGSDEQFF | TGTGCCAGCAGCTCCCTCCAGACTAGCGGGAGTGATGAGCAGTTCTTC
NA | NA | TRBJ1-4 | 14 | TRBV5-1 | CASSLIGTNEKLFF | TGCGCCAGCAGCTTGATTGGCACTAATGAAAAACTGTTTTTT
NA | NA | TRBJ1-1 | 12 | TRBV12-3/TRBV12-4 | CASNGGVMGAFF | TGTGCCAGCAACGGGGGGGTGATGGGGGCTTTCTTT
TRBD2 | NA | TRBJ2-3 | 16 | TRBV6-5 | CASSSNKRGRTDTQYF | TGTGCCAGCAGTTCTAATAAGCGGGGCCGCACAGATACGCAGTATTTT
NA | NA | TRBJ2-3 | 13 | TRBV19 | CASSPLFTDTQYF | TGTGCCAGTAGTCCCTTATTTACAGATACGCAGTATTTT
TRBD1 | NA | TRBJ2-3 | 14 | TRBV5-1 | CASSWDRGTDTQYF | TGCGCCAGCAGCTGGGACAGGGGCACAGATACGCAGTATTTT